This TCR beta chain emerged from a study of blood T cell repertoires in COVID-19. The overall study: COVID-19 samples from acute and convalescent phases originated in the United States, Italy and Spain.

This CDR3 region has 12 residues. The germline V gene has CDR1 LNHDA and CDR2 SQIVND (reference sequence). The V and J ends lost 3 bases and 5 bases respectively, with 7 bases between them. This clone was observed once. Study processing details: Amplified reference gene primers provided the basis for estimating nucleated cell counts. Method: immunoSEQ multiplex PCR; TCRdb's copy keeps in-frame clones and lacks some. That table gives V, J and clone size, and the DNA gave D and trimming. Here the sample spans about 170,000 clones, approximately 84% being singletons. This clonotype was obtained from a human donor with acute or convalescent COVID-19. The donor label of this sample is uncertain. This sequence joins TRBV19 and TRBJ1-1; D is uncertain. The sample consisted of peripheral blood. CDR3 sequence (DNA): TGTGCCAGTAGTATGGGCTTTACTGAAGCTTTCTTT. Amino acids: CASSMGFTEAFF.